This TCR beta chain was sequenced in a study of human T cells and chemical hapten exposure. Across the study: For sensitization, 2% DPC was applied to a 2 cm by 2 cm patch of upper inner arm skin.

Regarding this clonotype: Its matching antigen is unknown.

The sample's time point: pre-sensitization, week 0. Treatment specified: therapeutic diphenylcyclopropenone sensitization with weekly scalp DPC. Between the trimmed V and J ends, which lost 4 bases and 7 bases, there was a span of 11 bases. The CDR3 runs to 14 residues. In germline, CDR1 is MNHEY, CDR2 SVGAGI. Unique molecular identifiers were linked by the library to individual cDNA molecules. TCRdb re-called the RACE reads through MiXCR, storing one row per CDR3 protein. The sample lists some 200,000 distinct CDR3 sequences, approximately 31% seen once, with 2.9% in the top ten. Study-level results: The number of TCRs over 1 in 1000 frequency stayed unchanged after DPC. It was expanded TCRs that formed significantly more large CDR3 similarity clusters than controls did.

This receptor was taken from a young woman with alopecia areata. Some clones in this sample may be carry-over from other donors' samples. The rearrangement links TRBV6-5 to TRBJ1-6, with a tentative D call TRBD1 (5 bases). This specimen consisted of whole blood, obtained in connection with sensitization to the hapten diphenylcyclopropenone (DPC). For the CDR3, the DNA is TGTGCCAGCAGTTTCCGGGACGGAAATTCACCCCTCCACTTT. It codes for CASSFRDGNSPLHF.